The 20 T cell receptor beta chains presented below share a single source sample, sequenced in a study of OX40 agonist ivuxolimab in advanced cancers. Here immunoSEQ multiplex PCR was the method, and the copy in TCRdb shows in-frame clones only, minus some. Of 35,000 to 40,000 clones listed, about 90% are singletons. Sequenced material: CD4+ or CD8+ T cells sorted from blood, taken in a trial of the OX40 agonist ivuxolimab. These receptors originate from an adult with an advanced solid tumor such as melanoma, head and neck, liver or kidney cancer.

The chain links TRBV14 to TRBJ1-2; D remains unclear. Germline V CDR1 and CDR2: SGHDN, FVKESK. The germline V and J ends were trimmed by 5 bases and 7 bases, with 11 bases remaining between them. CDR3 length equals 12 residues. The CDR3 spells CASSGSPGGYTF. Here the CDR3 DNA reads TGTGCCAGCAGCGGAAGTCCGGGTGGCTACACCTTC.

The chain couples TRBV7-9 to TRBJ1-5; D is unclear. Germline V gives CDR1 SEHNR, CDR2 FQNEAQ (reference sequence). V lost 6 bases and J 2 bases, leaving 5 bases between the germline ends. The CDR3 runs to 12 residues. CDR3 nucleotide sequence: TGTGCCAGCAGTTCGGGCAATCAGCCCCAGCATTTT. It codes for CASSSGNQPQHF.

V gene TRBV4-1 combines with J gene TRBJ1-2, with a tentative D call TRBD1 (6 bases). Between the trimmed V and J ends, which lost 0 bases and 8 bases, there was a span of 16 bases. The CDR3 totals 15 residues. In germline, CDR1 is MGHRA, CDR2 YSYEKL. CDR3 sequence (DNA): TGCGCCAGCAGCCAAGAGGATCAGTCAGGGGTAGGCTACACCTTC. Encoded protein: CASSQEDQSGVGYTF.

The rearrangement joins TRBV4-3 to TRBJ1-2, with 7 bases lining up with TRBD1. The CDR3 is 15 amino acids. The junction had 8 bases not matched to a gene; V was cut back by 1 base and J by 6 bases. Germline V gives CDR1 LGHNA, CDR2 YSLEER. CDR3 bases: TGCGCCAGCAGCCAAGGGCAGGGGGTTTCGCATGGCTACACCTTC. Its protein product is CASSQGQGVSHGYTF.

The V gene is TRBV28, the J gene TRBJ2-5; tentative D call: TRBD2 (5 bases). V was pared by 3 bases and J by 5 bases, with 13 bases between. This CDR3 is built from 14 residues. The germline CDR1 and CDR2 sequences are MDHEN and SYDVKM. This CDR3 reads CASSFVGVRETQYF. The CDR3 region has the DNA TGTGCCAGCAGTTTCGTGGGAGTGCGGGAGACCCAGTACTTC. Full variable domain (rest looked up from reference TRBV28 and TRBJ2-5): DVKVTQSSRYLVKRTGEKVFLECVQDMDHENMFWYRQDPGLGLRLIYFSYDVKMKEKGDIPEGYSVSREKKERFSLILESASTNQTSMYLCASSFVGVRETQYFGPGTRLLVL.

J is TRBJ1-1 and V is TRBV6-6; the match to TRBD1 covers 7 bases. The V segment lost 5 bases and the J segment 2 bases; nucleotides outside the gene matches: 8. CDR3 length equals 15 residues. Germline V gene lookup returns CDR1 MNHNY and CDR2 SVGAGI (reference sequence). The CDR3 DNA is TGTGCCAGCAGTGACACAGGGGCCATTAACACTGAAGCTTTCTTT. Protein product: CASSDTGAINTEAFF.

The V and J genes are TRBV7-8 and TRBJ2-1; possible D gene TRBD2, 6 bases. Germline CDR1 is SGHVS and CDR2 is FQNEAQ. V was shortened by 5 bases and J by 5 bases, with 22 bases between the two germline ends. The CDR3 runs to 17 residues. CDR3 in DNA: TGTGCCAGCAGCCTAAGACGAATCGGGAGTACCGACAATGAGCAGTTCTTC. Translating it yields CASSLRRIGSTDNEQFF. The full variable domain, in which reference TRBV7-8 and TRBJ2-1 provide the parts outside the CDR3, is GAGVSQSPRYKVAKRGQDVALRCDPISGHVSLFWYQQALGQGPEFLTYFQNEAQLDKSGLPSDRFFAERPEGSVSTLKIQRTQQEDSAVYLCASSLRRIGSTDNEQFFGPGTRLTVL.

This sequence joins TRBV9 and TRBJ2-2; 7 bases map to TRBD2. From germline, CDR1 is SGDLS and CDR2 YYNGEE. CDR3 length: 16 residues. J gave up 2 bases and V 3 bases, and 7 bases lay outside the gene matches. The DNA of the CDR3 is TGTGCCAGCAGCGGCTCCGGGACTACCAACACCGGGGAGCTGTTTTTT. Amino acid sequence: CASSGSGTTNTGELFF.

The J gene is TRBJ2-1, the V gene TRBV19; TRBD2 aligns across 9 bases. The junction had 13 bases not matched to a gene; V was cut back by 7 bases and J by 0 bases. In germline, CDR1 is LNHDA, CDR2 SQIVND (reference sequence). This CDR3 contains 18 residues. CDR3 nucleotide sequence: TGTGCCAGTAATGTGGGCTCTAGCGGGGCGAGCTCCTACAATGAGCAGTTCTTC. It specifies CASNVGSSGASSYNEQFF.

The rearrangement uses TRBV6-5 and TRBJ1-1, with no clear D. CDR3 size: 13 residues. The V gene's germline CDR1 is MNHEY and CDR2 SVGAGI. V lost 5 bases and J 6 bases, leaving 13 bases between the germline ends. The CDR3 coding sequence is TGTGCCAGCAGTGAAAGGAATAGGGCTGAAGCTTTCTTT. Protein sequence: CASSERNRAEAFF.

The chain recombines TRBV6-5 with TRBJ2-5; D may be TRBD1 (6 bases). V was clipped by 6 bases and J by 4 bases, with 15 bases between them. Germline V gene sequence: CDR1 MNHEY, CDR2 SVGAGI. This CDR3 contains 14 residues. The CDR3 DNA follows: TGTGCCAGCAGACCCGAATACAGGGTAGAGACCCAGTACTTC. Protein: CASRPEYRVETQYF.

The chain joins TRBV2 to TRBJ2-4, with 7 bases that match TRBD2. The CDR3 consists of 12 residues. CDR1 is SNHLY, CDR2 FYNNEI, per germline. Trimming took 4 bases from V and 6 from J; bases not matched to a gene: 0. The CDR3 reads CASSGGGNIQYF. The CDR3 bases are TGTGCCAGCAGTGGGGGGGGAAACATTCAGTACTTC.

The V and J genes are TRBV10-3 and TRBJ2-4; possible D gene TRBD1, 6 bases. CDR3 length: 17 residues. V was shortened by 1 base and J by 6 bases, with 19 bases between the two germline ends. Germline CDR1 is ENHRY and CDR2 is SYGVKD. In DNA form, the CDR3 reads TGTGCCATCAGTGAGTTTGGAAGAGGGGGTACCCTAAACATTCAGTACTTC. Translation: CAISEFGRGGTLNIQYF.

J is TRBJ2-3 and V is TRBV12-5; D gene uncertain. The germline gives CDR1 LGHNT, CDR2 FRNRAP. The CDR3 runs 11 residues. V was shortened by 3 bases and J by 8 bases, with 6 bases between the two germline ends. The CDR3 sequence: CASGFESTQYF. CDR3 nucleotide sequence: TGTGCTAGTGGTTTTGAAAGTACGCAGTATTTT. The complete variable domain, with remaining parts taken from reference TRBV12-5 and TRBJ2-3, reads DARVTQTPRHKVTEMGQEVTMRCQPILGHNTVFWYRQTMMQGLELLAYFRNRAPLDDSGMPKDRFSAEMPDATLATLKIQPSEPRDSAVYFCASGFESTQYFGPGTRLTVL.

The chain joins TRBV6-5 to TRBJ2-2; no clear D gene. Germline-derived CDR1 and CDR2 are MNHEY and SVGAGI. This CDR3 comprises 15 residues. V gave up 6 bases and J gave up 5 bases, with 16 bases separating them. The CDR3 here is CASSLNGRTTGELFF. DNA of the CDR3: TGTGCCAGCAGCCTGAACGGACGGACGACCGGGGAGCTGTTTTTT.

V gene TRBV7-9 combines with J gene TRBJ2-2; D gene unclear. Germline lookup yields CDR1 SEHNR and CDR2 FQNEAQ (reference sequence). CDR3 length: 14 residues. Trimming removed 8 bases from V and 1 base from J, with 11 bases in between. The CDR3 DNA sequence: TGTGCCAGCTCGAAGGCCCTGAACACCGGGGAGCTGTTTTTT. Protein sequence: CASSKALNTGELFF.

The chain is built from TRBV29-1 and TRBJ2-3; tentatively, D is TRBD2 (6 bases). CDR1 and CDR2 (germline): SQVTM, ANQGSEA. This CDR3 has 14 residues. The V gene lost 6 bases and the J gene lost 2 bases, with 15 bases spanning the gap. CDR3 nucleotides: TGCAGCGTGGGGCAGGAGGGCCACACAGATACGCAGTATTTT. Amino acid sequence: CSVGQEGHTDTQYF.

The J gene is TRBJ1-4, the V gene TRBV5-1; D ambiguous. This CDR3 is built from 12 residues. CDR1 and CDR2 from the germline V gene are SGHRS and YFSETQ. V lost 6 bases to trimming and J lost 6 bases, with 9 bases between them. The chain's CDR3 is CASTGQDEKLFF. In DNA, the CDR3 is TGCGCCAGCACGGGTCAGGATGAAAAACTGTTTTTT.

The chain has TRBV11-2 and TRBJ1-2; no reliable D call. V was clipped by 1 base and J by 3 bases, with 6 bases between them. This CDR3 comprises 13 residues. Germline assignment: CDR1 SGHAT and CDR2 FQNNGV. The CDR3 DNA is TGTGCCAGCAGCTTAGGGGGATACTATGGCTACACCTTC. It translates to CASSLGGYYGYTF.

The chain couples TRBV7-9 to TRBJ2-1, with 11 bases identical to TRBD2. CDR1 and CDR2 from the germline V gene are SEHNR and FQNEAQ (reference sequence). V trimming: 4 bases; J trimming: 3 bases; junction bases outside the gene matches: 8. This CDR3 contains 17 residues. The CDR3 region is CASSSETSGAVYNEQFF. The DNA of the CDR3 is TGTGCCAGCAGCTCGGAGACTAGCGGGGCGGTCTACAATGAGCAGTTCTTC.